This passage covers 17 T cell receptor beta chains from one sample sequenced in a study of cytomegalovirus exposure and HLA in healthy donors. PCR used 60 Vbeta primers and 13 Jbeta primers. The table came from immunoSEQ multiplex PCR; TCRdb's copy has only in-frame clones and leaves some out. The profile shows around 150,000 clones, 79% of them singletons. The sequenced sample was PBMCs. These TCRs come from a middle-aged man in good health and CMV-seropositive.

The chain carries TRBV13 and TRBJ2-2; D unclear. The CDR3 is 14 residues long. CDR1 is PRHDT, CDR2 FYEKMQ, per germline (reference sequence). Trimming cost V 0 bases and J 10 bases, with 12 bases left between them. The CDR3 coding sequence is TGTGCCAGCAGCTTAGGCCAGGTTCCAATGGAGCTGTTTTTT. It translates to CASSLGQVPMELFF.

The chain carries TRBV11-2 and TRBJ2-7; 8 bases fit TRBD1. V lost 5 bases to trimming and J lost 4 bases; unmatched junction nucleotides: 10. The germline V gene has CDR1 SGHAT and CDR2 FQNNGV. The CDR3 has 15 amino acids. The CDR3 sequence: CASSLAGQGRYEQYF. CDR3 DNA: TGTGCCAGCAGCCTGGCAGGACAGGGACGGTACGAGCAGTACTTC.

This clone appeared a few times. The chain has TRBV11-2 and TRBJ2-1, with TRBD2 matching 8 bases. Germline CDR1 reads SGHAT; CDR2 reads FQNNGV. With 5 bases clipped from V and 6 bases from J, the junction kept 15 bases outside the gene matches. The CDR3 extends over 17 amino acids. The chain's CDR3 is CASSLPRASGSVNEQFF. CDR3 nucleotide sequence: TGTGCCAGCAGCCTCCCCCGGGCCAGCGGGAGCGTCAATGAGCAGTTCTTC. Looking up the rest from reference TRBV11-2 and TRBJ2-1 gives the full variable domain: EAGVAQSPRYKIIEKRQSVAFWCNPISGHATLYWYQQILGQGPKLLIQFQNNGVVDDSQLPKDRFSAERLKGVDSTLKIQPAKLEDSAVYLCASSLPRASGSVNEQFFGPGTRLTVL.

The chain carries TRBV5-4 and TRBJ2-7; TRBD1 is a possible D gene (5 bases). V lost 3 bases and J lost 3, with 7 bases in between. The CDR3 has 12 amino acids. Germline CDR1 is SGHNT and CDR2 is YYREEE (reference sequence). The CDR3 DNA reads as TGTGCCAGCAGCTCGCAGGGCTACGAGCAGTACTTC. This translates into CASSSQGYEQYF. Full variable domain (remainder filled in from reference TRBV5-4 and TRBJ2-7): ETGVTQSPTHLIKTRGQQVTLRCSSQSGHNTVSWYQQALGQGPQFIFQYYREEENGRGNFPPRFSGLQFPNYSSELNVNALELDDSALYLCASSSQGYEQYFGPGTRLTVT.

The chain employs TRBV18 and TRBJ1-1; 7 nucleotides align to TRBD1. This CDR3 has 18 residues. Trimming cost V 2 bases and J 0 bases; bases outside gene matches: 12. Germline V CDR1 and CDR2: KGHSH, LQKENI. CDR3 in amino acids: CASSPGQLSGGLNTEAFF. CDR3 in DNA: TGTGCCAGCTCACCAGGGCAGTTGTCAGGGGGTTTGAACACTGAAGCTTTCTTT.

The V and J genes are TRBV5-4 and TRBJ1-3; D is ambiguous. The CDR3 is 14 residues long. With 0 bases removed from V and 5 bases from J, the gap between germline ends came to 9 bases. From germline, CDR1 is SGHNT and CDR2 YYREEE (reference sequence). CDR3 residues: CASSLGGGRNTIYF. The CDR3 region has the DNA TGTGCCAGCAGCTTGGGTGGCGGAAGAAACACCATATATTTT.

This sequence joins TRBV6-5 and TRBJ2-7; weak D call: TRBD2 (6 bases). V was shortened by 6 bases and J by 2 bases, with 17 bases between the two germline ends. Germline CDR1 and CDR2: MNHEY and SVGAGI. This CDR3 comprises 15 residues. Written as DNA, the CDR3 is TGTGCCAGCAGCTCCGGTCCGGGGGACGCCTACGAGCAGTACTTC. Protein product: CASSSGPGDAYEQYF.

The chain joins TRBV5-1 to TRBJ1-2; no definite D call. V lost 1 base to trimming and J lost 8 bases, with 12 bases between them. CDR3 length equals 13 residues. Germline V lookup: CDR1 SGHRS, CDR2 YFSETQ. The CDR3 DNA reads TGCGCCAGCAGCTTGAATCTTCGGGGAGGCTACACCTTC. This encodes CASSLNLRGGYTF.

This clone appeared a few times. This rearrangement joins TRBV27 to TRBJ2-3, with TRBD2 matching over 9 bases. Trimming at V came to 2 bases and at J to 5 bases, leaving 5 bases not matched to a gene. CDR1 MNHEY and CDR2 SMNVEV come from the germline V gene (reference sequence). There are 15 residues in the CDR3. The CDR3 coding sequence is TGTGCCAGCAGTTTAGTACTAGCGGGCATAGATACGCAGTATTTT. It is translated as CASSLVLAGIDTQYF.

This sequence joins TRBV28 and TRBJ2-7; a weak D match, TRBD2 (7 bases). The CDR3 consists of 15 residues. Trimming took off 2 bases at V and 3 bases at J, with 14 bases between the two ends. Germline V CDR1 and CDR2: MDHEN, SYDVKM. The CDR3 sequence is CASSLAGALNYEQYF. CDR3 DNA sequence: TGTGCCAGCAGTTTAGCGGGGGCGCTGAACTACGAGCAGTACTTC. The full variable domain, completed using reference TRBV28 and TRBJ2-7, is DVKVTQSSRYLVKRTGEKVFLECVQDMDHENMFWYRQDPGLGLRLIYFSYDVKMKEKGDIPEGYSVSREKKERFSLILESASTNQTSMYLCASSLAGALNYEQYFGPGTRLTVT.

The J gene is TRBJ1-2, the V gene TRBV7-9; 9 nucleotides line up with TRBD1. Germline V CDR1 and CDR2: SEHNR, FQNEAQ (reference sequence). The CDR3 has 14 amino acids. J lost 13 bases, V lost 5 bases, and 14 bases had no gene match. In nucleotides, the CDR3 is TGTGCCAGCAGCCCTGCTAGGACAGGGGATCAGGGCACCTTC. Translated, it gives CASSPARTGDQGTF.

The CDR3 DNA sequence: TGTGCCAGCAGCTTGGGTCGGAGCACAGATACGCAGTATTTT. Translating gives CASSLGRSTDTQYF. The rearrangement links TRBV5-6 to TRBJ2-3; D gene uncertain. The germline gives CDR1 SGHDT, CDR2 YYEEEE. The CDR3 runs 14 residues. Trimming removed 0 bases from V and 0 bases from J, with 5 bases in between.

The rearrangement uses TRBV19 and TRBJ2-5, with 8 bases identical to TRBD2. Germline V lookup: CDR1 LNHDA, CDR2 SQIVND (reference sequence). This CDR3 has 15 residues. J lost 2 bases, V lost 5 bases, and 7 bases had no gene match. CDR3 DNA sequence: TGTGCCAGTAGTCTGGGGACTAGACGGCAAGAGACCCAGTACTTC. Protein product: CASSLGTRRQETQYF.

This chain links TRBV18 with TRBJ2-2; tentatively, D is TRBD2 (6 bases). The ends were cut back, 3 bases at V and 0 bases at J, with 11 bases in the middle. Germline V CDR1 and CDR2: KGHSH, LQKENI. This CDR3 is 16 amino acids long. The CDR3 loop reads CASSPPGTANTGELFF. CDR3 nucleotides: TGTGCCAGCTCACCCCCCGGGACTGCGAACACCGGGGAGCTGTTTTTT.

The genes are TRBV18 and TRBJ2-6, with D possibly TRBD1 on 6 matching bases. Trimming shortened V by 3 bases and J by 0 bases, and 12 bases separated the two germline ends. The CDR3 contains 17 residues. CDR1 KGHSH and CDR2 LQKENI come from the germline V gene. The CDR3 loop is CASSPRTASSGANVLTF. In nucleotides, the CDR3 is TGTGCCAGCTCACCGAGGACAGCCTCCTCTGGGGCCAACGTCCTGACTTTC. Full variable domain (outside the CDR3, taken from reference TRBV18 and TRBJ2-6): NAGVMQNPRHLVRRRGQEARLRCSPMKGHSHVYWYRQLPEEGLKFMVYLQKENIIDESGMPKERFSAEFPKEGPSILRIQQVVRGDSAAYFCASSPRTASSGANVLTFGAGSRLTVL.

About this clone itself: A junction end diverges from the germline sequence, so it may reflect a read error. The chain has TRBV7-9 and TRBJ2-7, with 7 bases that match TRBD1. CDR3 length: 14 residues. CDR1 SEHNR and CDR2 FQNEAQ come from the germline V gene (reference sequence). CDR3 region: CSSSLVGGLREQYF. The CDR3 nucleotides are TGTTCCAGCAGCTTAGTAGGGGGCCTTAGGGAGCAGTACTTC.

V and J are TRBV28 and TRBJ2-5; 8 nucleotides agree with TRBD2. Germline CDR1 and CDR2: MDHEN and SYDVKM. This CDR3 contains 15 residues. V shed 2 bases, J shed 5 bases, and the junction held 7 bases outside the gene matches. The CDR3 DNA is TGTGCCAGCAGTTTAGTTGGGCGGGAGGAGGAGACCCAGTACTTC. Its translation is CASSLVGREEETQYF.